Given below is one T cell receptor beta chain in context. Per germline, CDR1 MDHEN and CDR2 SYDVKM. The CDR3 covers 12 residues. Trimming removed 8 bases from V and 10 bases from J, with 16 bases in between. Using immunoSEQ multiplex PCR, the repertoire was profiled, and TCRdb retains in-frame clones only, with some absent. Here the sample spans about 130,000 clones, approximately 85% being singletons. This entry is derived from a study of blood T cell repertoires in COVID-19. Study background: Spain, Italy and the United States supplied samples that represented acute and convalescent COVID-19.

Enrollment of patients from Seattle took place during active infection, with longitudinal follow-up. Sequences were obtained from peripheral blood. The V and J genes are TRBV28 and TRBJ2-3, with a weak D call TRBD2 (7 bases). The clonotype originates from a woman aged 80 or older with COVID-19, enrolled during active disease. CDR3 nucleotides: TGTGCCAGCGGCGCGGGGGCCAAAGCGCAGTATTTT. It is translated as CASGAGAKAQYF.